Listed below are T cell receptor beta chains from one sample, sequenced in a study of blood T cell repertoires in COVID-19. Assay used: immunoSEQ multiplex PCR; TCRdb lists only in-frame clones, some missing. The table includes some 14,000 clones, 65% to 85% detected once. Material: peripheral blood. The receptors were gathered from a human donor in a cohort sampled during active COVID-19. CDR3s include the opening cysteine and the closing phenylalanine or tryptophan. Each record gives: V gene, D gene, clone size, J gene, CDR3 DNA, CDR3 protein. A D gene is named only where the DNA matches it firmly. Not all rows give a size; the values are once, few, many and, for expanded clones, a class.

v_call: TRBV9; d_call: .; clone_size: .; j_call: TRBJ2-2; cdr3_nt: TGTGCCAGCAGCCCGAGGTCCGGGGGAGAGAGTACCGGGGAGCTGTTTTTT; cdr3_aa: CASSPRSGGESTGELFF
v_call: TRBV7-2; d_call: .; clone_size: .; j_call: TRBJ2-2; cdr3_nt: TGTGCCAGCAGCTTAGGGGCCTTGGCGGGCACCGGGGAGCTGTTTTTT; cdr3_aa: CASSLGALAGTGELFF
v_call: TRBV20-1; d_call: .; clone_size: .; j_call: TRBJ1-5; cdr3_nt: TGCAGTGCTAGTTTGGGCTTTTTCAATCAGCCCCAGCATTTT; cdr3_aa: CSASLGFFNQPQHF
v_call: TRBV19; d_call: TRBD2; clone_size: .; j_call: TRBJ2-5; cdr3_nt: TGTGCCAGTAGTAGAGGACTAGCGGGGTACCAAGAGACCCAGTACTTC; cdr3_aa: CASSRGLAGYQETQYF
v_call: TRBV27; d_call: TRBD1; clone_size: .; j_call: TRBJ1-6; cdr3_nt: TGTGCCAGCAGCCCGGGACAGAGGCGAGGAAGCTCCTATAATTCACCCCTCCACTTT; cdr3_aa: CASSPGQRRGSSYNSPLHF
v_call: TRBV3-1/TRBV3-2; d_call: .; clone_size: .; j_call: TRBJ2-5; cdr3_nt: TGTGCCAGCAGCCAGAGTGCAACGCGGCTAGCGTCGGAGACCCAGTACTTC; cdr3_aa: CASSQSATRLASETQYF
v_call: TRBV7-9; d_call: .; clone_size: .; j_call: TRBJ1-1; cdr3_nt: TGTGCCAGCAGCTTAGAAACGGGGAACACTGAAGCTTTCTTT; cdr3_aa: CASSLETGNTEAFF
v_call: TRBV5-1; d_call: TRBD2; clone_size: .; j_call: TRBJ2-2; cdr3_nt: TGCGCCAGCAGCTTGGTTCGGGGGGACACCGGGGAGCTGTTTTTT; cdr3_aa: CASSLVRGDTGELFF
v_call: TRBV19; d_call: TRBD1; clone_size: .; j_call: TRBJ2-1; cdr3_nt: TGTGCCAGCGCCTCCGGGACAGGGGCTTACAATGAGCAGTTCTTC; cdr3_aa: CASASGTGAYNEQFF
v_call: TRBV2; d_call: TRBD2; clone_size: .; j_call: TRBJ2-3; cdr3_nt: TGTGCCAGCAGTGAATCCCGGGCGGGAGGAACAGATACGCAGTATTTT; cdr3_aa: CASSESRAGGTDTQYF
v_call: TRBV7-6; d_call: TRBD1; clone_size: .; j_call: TRBJ1-6; cdr3_nt: TGTGCCAGCAGGCCAACAGGGGGTTCGGGTTCACCCCTCCACTTT; cdr3_aa: CASRPTGGSGSPLHF
v_call: TRBV6-5; d_call: .; clone_size: .; j_call: TRBJ2-5; cdr3_nt: TGTGCCAGCAGTTACGGCGGGATCGTAGAGACCCAGTACTTC; cdr3_aa: CASSYGGIVETQYF
v_call: TRBV21-1; d_call: .; clone_size: .; j_call: TRBJ2-1; cdr3_nt: TGTGCCAGCAGCAAAGGCGGGGGCTCCTACAATGAGCAGTTCTTC; cdr3_aa: CASSKGGGSYNEQFF
v_call: TRBV7-9; d_call: TRBD1; clone_size: .; j_call: TRBJ1-1; cdr3_nt: TGTGCCAGCAACGACAGGGGGGCTGAAGCTTTCTTT; cdr3_aa: CASNDRGAEAFF
v_call: TRBV4-2; d_call: TRBD1; clone_size: few; j_call: TRBJ1-6; cdr3_nt: TGTGCCAGCAGCCAAGATCCGGGACAGGGTTTTTCACCCCTCCACTTT; cdr3_aa: CASSQDPGQGFSPLHF
v_call: TRBV5-6; d_call: TRBD1; clone_size: .; j_call: TRBJ1-2; cdr3_nt: TGTGCCAGCAGCCTTGGGACAGGGGGAGGCTACACCTTC; cdr3_aa: CASSLGTGGGYTF
v_call: TRBV7-7; d_call: .; clone_size: .; j_call: TRBJ2-4; cdr3_nt: TGTGCTAGCAGCCGCCTTTGCGTTCCCTCCTACCCCCAGTACTTC; cdr3_aa: CASSRLCVPSYPQYF
v_call: TRBV11-3; d_call: TRBD2; clone_size: .; j_call: TRBJ2-5; cdr3_nt: TGTGCCAGCAGCCTATCGACGACTAGCGCCCAAGAGACCCAGTACTTC; cdr3_aa: CASSLSTTSAQETQYF
v_call: TRBV10-3; d_call: TRBD1; clone_size: .; j_call: TRBJ2-3; cdr3_nt: TGTGCCATCAGTGAGTCAGGACAGGTTGGAGATACGCAGTATTTT; cdr3_aa: CAISESGQVGDTQYF
v_call: TRBV7-8; d_call: TRBD2; clone_size: .; j_call: TRBJ2-2; cdr3_nt: TGTGCCAGCAGCTCCGGGCGGGGGGATCTCACCGGGGAGCTGTTTTTT; cdr3_aa: CASSSGRGDLTGELFF
v_call: TRBV2; d_call: TRBD1; clone_size: .; j_call: TRBJ1-2; cdr3_nt: TGTGCCAGCAGAGCCATGGGACAGGGGGCTGGCGGCTACACCTTC; cdr3_aa: CASRAMGQGAGGYTF
v_call: TRBV28; d_call: TRBD1; clone_size: .; j_call: TRBJ1-1; cdr3_nt: TGTGCCAGCAGTTATAGACAGGGCTCTGAAGCTTTCTTT; cdr3_aa: CASSYRQGSEAFF
v_call: TRBV7-8; d_call: .; clone_size: .; j_call: TRBJ2-1; cdr3_nt: TGTGCCAGCAGCCCCCTTGGGGCTGAGCAGTTCTTC; cdr3_aa: CASSPLGAEQFF
v_call: TRBV7-2; d_call: .; clone_size: .; j_call: TRBJ2-2; cdr3_nt: TGTGCCAGCAGCTTATTAGTTGGCGGGGAGCTGTTTTTT; cdr3_aa: CASSLLVGGELFF
v_call: TRBV21-1; d_call: .; clone_size: once; j_call: TRBJ2-2; cdr3_nt: TGTGCCAGCAGCAGACTACCGGGACTAGTCGGGGAGCTGTTTTTT; cdr3_aa: CASSRLPGLVGELFF
v_call: TRBV7-9; d_call: TRBD1; clone_size: .; j_call: TRBJ2-3; cdr3_nt: TGTGCCAGCAGCCCACGGACAGGGAGCACAGATACGCAGTATTTT; cdr3_aa: CASSPRTGSTDTQYF
v_call: TRBV7-8; d_call: TRBD1; clone_size: .; j_call: TRBJ2-5; cdr3_nt: TGTGCCAGCAAACCCGCAGGGGGTCAAGAGACCCAGTACTTC; cdr3_aa: CASKPAGGQETQYF
v_call: TRBV6-2/TRBV6-3; d_call: .; clone_size: .; j_call: TRBJ2-7; cdr3_nt: TGTGCCAGCAGTTCTGGCAGGGTCTCCTACGAGCAGTACTTC; cdr3_aa: CASSSGRVSYEQYF
v_call: TRBV21-1; d_call: .; clone_size: .; j_call: TRBJ2-3; cdr3_nt: TGTGCCAGCAGCAACCAGGGTCTAGCGGGGGACCGCACAGATACGCAGTATTTT; cdr3_aa: CASSNQGLAGDRTDTQYF
v_call: TRBV27; d_call: TRBD1; clone_size: .; j_call: TRBJ2-5; cdr3_nt: TGTGCCAGCAGTGCATTGGACAGGACGCAAGAGACCCAGTACTTC; cdr3_aa: CASSALDRTQETQYF
v_call: TRBV5-1; d_call: .; clone_size: .; j_call: TRBJ2-7; cdr3_nt: TGCGCCAGCAGCTTGGGTCTACGGGCCTACGAGCAGTACTTC; cdr3_aa: CASSLGLRAYEQYF
v_call: TRBV9; d_call: TRBD2; clone_size: .; j_call: TRBJ2-7; cdr3_nt: TGTGCCAGCAGCCCACGACTAGCGAGTAGCTACGAGCAGTACTTC; cdr3_aa: CASSPRLASSYEQYF
v_call: TRBV6-6; d_call: .; clone_size: .; j_call: TRBJ1-1; cdr3_nt: TGTGCCAGCAGTTACTCGGTGGGGAGACCATCGGGTGAAGCTTTCTTT; cdr3_aa: CASSYSVGRPSGEAFF